The sequence of this TCR beta chain was determined in a study of Ad26.COV2.S vaccination and SARS-CoV-2 variants. V dropped 0 bases and J dropped 9 bases, with 19 bases sitting between them. CDR3 length: 16 amino acids. Germline V lookup: CDR1 SGHNT, CDR2 YYREEE (reference sequence). Noted treatment: over 15 received Ad26.COV2.S at low or high dose, single or two shots; about 5 received placebo; per-sample allocation not given. Sampling took place 63 days after the first vaccine or placebo injection. Libraries were prepared by immunoSEQ multiplex PCR; TCRdb keeps only in-frame clonotypes and omits some of them. The profile shows over 200,000 clones, roughly 90% of them singletons.

V gene TRBV5-4 combines with J gene TRBJ2-1, with D perhaps matching TRBD2 (5 bases). This clonotype originated in a person between 18 and 65 years old who received the Ad26.COV2.S COVID-19 vaccine or a placebo. This specimen consisted of peripheral blood, obtained in a trial of Ad26.COV2.S vaccine versus placebo. CDR3 bases: TGTGCCAGCAGCTTGGCCGACGGTGCGGCTAGCCCTGAGCAGTTCTTC. It translates to CASSLADGAASPEQFF. The complete variable domain, with remaining parts taken from reference TRBV5-4 and TRBJ2-1, reads ETGVTQSPTHLIKTRGQQVTLRCSSQSGHNTVSWYQQALGQGPQFIFQYYREEENGRGNFPPRFSGLQFPNYSSELNVNALELDDSALYLCASSLADGAASPEQFFGPGTRLTVL.